These T cell receptor beta chains were read from a single sample in a study of T cells expressing NK-cell markers. TCRdb re-called the 5' RACE reads and gives one entry per CDR3 protein, without DNA. Its listing shows a few hundred thousand distinct CDR3 sequences. The sample was blood T cells: a sorted CD56 or NKG2C T cell subset, CD4+ or CD8+ T cells, or bulk PBMC T cells (not recorded which). These TCRs come from a man aged 18 to 70 in good health. The CDR3 runs from the conserved cysteine through the conserved F or W.

j_call | cdr3_length | v_call | cdr3_aa
TRBJ2-7 | 13 | TRBV5-1 | CASAGGRRNEQYF
TRBJ1-5 | 17 | TRBV6-1 | CASIKEVGQRGNQPQHF
TRBJ2-7 | 14 | TRBV5-1 | CASSLAGPTGEQYF
TRBJ2-7 | 13 | TRBV20-1 | CSARGAKVGEQYF
TRBJ1-5 | 15 | TRBV5-1 | CASSTDGYSNQPQHF
TRBJ1-2 | 14 | TRBV28 | CASTVLTGVYGYTF
TRBJ1-6 | 15 | TRBV6-1 | CASTSGRTYNSPLHF
TRBJ2-7 | 14 | TRBV10-3 | CAISEFGQGYEQYF
TRBJ2-5 | 15 | TRBV7-3 | CASSLGLAVQETQYF
TRBJ1-5 | 16 | TRBV19 | CASSMEKIGGNQPQHF
TRBJ1-2 | 15 | TRBV5-6 | CASSAGQGASYGYTF
TRBJ2-1 | 14 | TRBV18 | CASSPPSTQGKQFF
TRBJ1-1 | 13 | TRBV19 | CASGRQQNTEAFF
TRBJ2-3 | 14 | TRBV24-1 | CATSDGGWTDTQYF
TRBJ2-1 | 17 | TRBV18 | CASSAYLANSQENEQFF
TRBJ2-7 | 15 | TRBV9 | CASSVLDTSSYEQYF